These T cell receptor beta chains were read from a single sample in a study of blood T cell dynamics during melanoma immunotherapy. Repertoires were generated with immunoSEQ multiplex PCR, while TCRdb's copy carries only in-frame clones and drops some. The table shows 9,500 to 13,000 clones, with 89% occurring only once. The input for sequencing was blood, taken from a patient treated with checkpoint blockade. These receptors all come from a human donor with melanoma. Each CDR3 is given without its conserved first and last residue. Clone sizes are given selectively: once, few, many, or a class where the clone is expanded.

TRBV18	NA	TRBJ2-2	ASSPPGASGFTGELF
TRBV28	NA	TRBJ1-1	ASSPARGRVGSAF
TRBV7-2	NA	TRBJ2-5	ASSDRDRGRKTQY
TRBV5-1	NA	TRBJ2-1	ASSPQAGGYNEQF
TRBV7-9	NA	TRBJ2-6	ASTESSGANVLT
TRBV4-2	NA	TRBJ2-7	ASSQKPSGSTYEQY
TRBV25-1	NA	TRBJ2-3	ASSEGPSSTDTQY
TRBV4-3	NA	TRBJ2-1	ASSQAWASGYNEQF
TRBV7-2	NA	TRBJ2-2	ASSLGGSTGELF
TRBV7-9	NA	TRBJ1-3	ASSLARSRGFGNTIY
TRBV28	NA	TRBJ2-2	ASSPGLAGGWTGELF
TRBV7-2	NA	TRBJ2-2	ASSLSLPGVNTGELF
TRBV5-1	NA	TRBJ1-1	ASSLSRDRVDTEAF
TRBV28	NA	TRBJ2-7	ASSFIVLSYEQY
TRBV5-6	NA	TRBJ2-6	ASSSIKSGTGANVLT
TRBV6-5	NA	TRBJ2-7	ASSYSWQGSDEQY
TRBV11-1	NA	TRBJ1-2	ASILFIRDRERIYGYT
TRBV4-2	large	TRBJ2-1	ASSPRPEQARGGNEQF
TRBV7-9	few	TRBJ2-7	ASSSGGSAYEQY
TRBV7-8	NA	TRBJ2-1	ASSSRGGEDEQF
TRBV7-2	NA	TRBJ2-6	ASSFQGANVLT
TRBV7-3	NA	TRBJ2-2	ASSPNFNTGELF
TRBV7-8	NA	TRBJ1-1	ASSPGGGEPAF
TRBV7-5	NA	TRBJ1-1	ARSTGRGAF
TRBV18	NA	TRBJ2-7	ASSQGLAGDEQY